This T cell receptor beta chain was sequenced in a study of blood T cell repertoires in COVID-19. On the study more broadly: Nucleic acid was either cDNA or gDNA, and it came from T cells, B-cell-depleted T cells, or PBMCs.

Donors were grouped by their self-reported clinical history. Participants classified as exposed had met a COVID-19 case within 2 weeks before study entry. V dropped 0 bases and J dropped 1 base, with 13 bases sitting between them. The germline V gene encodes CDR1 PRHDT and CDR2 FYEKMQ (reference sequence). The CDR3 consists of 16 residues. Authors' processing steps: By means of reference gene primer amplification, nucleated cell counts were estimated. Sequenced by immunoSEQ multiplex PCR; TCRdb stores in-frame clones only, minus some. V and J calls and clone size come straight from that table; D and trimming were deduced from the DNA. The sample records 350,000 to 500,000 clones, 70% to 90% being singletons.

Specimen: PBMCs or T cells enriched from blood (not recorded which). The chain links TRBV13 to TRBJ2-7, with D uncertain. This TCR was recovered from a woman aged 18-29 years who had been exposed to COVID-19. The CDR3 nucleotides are TGTGCCAGCAGCTTAGGCGTTGGCAGGCGATCCTACGAGCAGTACTTC. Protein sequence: CASSLGVGRRSYEQYF.